The clone carrying this T cell receptor (beta chain) has a count of ten or more. Antigen specificity is unknown. The sample originates from a study of T cells after yellow fever vaccination. Study outcomes and limitations: Sorted repertoires could include abundant contaminating clonotypes from bulk cells. Clonotypes found in both CD4 and CD8 compartments made up a small share. The study re-detected most primary-vaccination clones after the booster (roughly 95% CD4, almost 90% CD8).

By 5'RACE template switching, TCR cDNA was produced, with a universal primer site and UMIs added in the process. TCRdb fed the 5' RACE reads into MiXCR, producing one record per CDR3 protein. The table has 150,000 to 200,000 distinct CDR3 sequences, roughly 6.4% seen once; the top ten hold less than 3.5%. V shed 1 base and J 7 bases; nucleotides not matched to a gene: 13. The CDR3 sequence is 19 residues long. Germline-derived CDR1 and CDR2 are LGHNA and YSLEER. The sequence derives from a man aged 18 to 30 who received the YFV17D yellow fever vaccine. Sequencing used CD4+ T cells sorted from PBMCs, obtained on the day of the first yellow fever vaccination. This sequence joins TRBV4-3 and TRBJ2-3; 14 bases line up with TRBD2. CDR3 in amino acids: CASSQGLAGGVGVENTQYF. Here the CDR3 DNA reads TGCGCCAGCAGCCAAGGACTAGCGGGGGGGGTCGGCGTGGAAAATACGCAGTATTTT.